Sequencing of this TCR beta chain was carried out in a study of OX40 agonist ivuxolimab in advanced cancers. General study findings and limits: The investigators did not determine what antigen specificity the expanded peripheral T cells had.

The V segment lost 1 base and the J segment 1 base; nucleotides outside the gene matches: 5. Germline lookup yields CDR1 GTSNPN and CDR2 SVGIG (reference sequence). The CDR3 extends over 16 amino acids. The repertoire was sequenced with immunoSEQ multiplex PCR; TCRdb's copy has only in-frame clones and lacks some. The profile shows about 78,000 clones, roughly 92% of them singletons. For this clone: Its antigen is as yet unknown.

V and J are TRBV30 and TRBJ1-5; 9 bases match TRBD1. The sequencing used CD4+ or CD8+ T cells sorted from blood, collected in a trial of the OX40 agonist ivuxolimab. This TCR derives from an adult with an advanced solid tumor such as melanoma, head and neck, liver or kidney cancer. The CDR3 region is CAWSGPGQGSNQPQHF. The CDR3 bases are TGTGCCTGGAGTGGTCCGGGACAGGGAAGCAATCAGCCCCAGCATTTT.